These 29 T cell receptor beta chains were all obtained from the same sample, sequenced in a study of cytomegalovirus exposure and HLA in healthy donors. Both 60 Vbeta primers and 13 Jbeta primers went into the PCR. TCRdb keeps only in-frame clones here, not all; method: immunoSEQ multiplex PCR. The repertoire holds around 150,000 clones, 66% seen once, with around 1.6% in the top ten. The sequencing input was PBMCs. The source is a human donor in good health.

J is TRBJ2-3 and V is TRBV5-6; 8 bases are shared with TRBD2. The CDR3 loop spans 17 amino acids. Per germline, CDR1 SGHDT and CDR2 YYEEEE. J was trimmed by 5 bases and V by 4 bases; bases with no gene match: 15. CDR3 amino acids: CASSPIAGRGPRDTQYF. CDR3 DNA: TGTGCCAGCAGCCCCATAGCGGGAAGGGGCCCAAGAGATACGCAGTATTTT.

This chain uses TRBV11-2 with TRBJ2-2, with a tentative D call TRBD2 (7 bases). Trimming stripped 3 bases from V and 2 bases from J, with 10 bases between. Per the germline V gene, CDR1 is SGHAT and CDR2 is FQNNGV. This CDR3 spans 15 amino acids. The DNA of the CDR3 is TGTGCCAGCAGCTTTAGGGGGGGAAACACCGGGGAGCTGTTTTTT. It codes for CASSFRGGNTGELFF. Together with reference TRBV11-2 and TRBJ2-2, the CDR3 gives the full variable domain: EAGVAQSPRYKIIEKRQSVAFWCNPISGHATLYWYQQILGQGPKLLIQFQNNGVVDDSQLPKDRFSAERLKGVDSTLKIQPAKLEDSAVYLCASSFRGGNTGELFFGEGSRLTVL.

The chain is built from TRBV7-2 and TRBJ2-1; D call uncertain. This CDR3 is 13 amino acids long. The V end lost 3 bases, the J end lost 6 bases, and 9 bases lay between the germline ends. Germline V gives CDR1 SGHTA, CDR2 FQGNSA. CDR3: CASSFVQFNEQFF. CDR3 coding DNA: TGTGCCAGCAGCTTCGTCCAGTTCAATGAGCAGTTCTTC.

This clone was counted only a few times. The V gene is TRBV18, the J gene TRBJ2-3, with 12 bases matching TRBD2. Germline V lookup: CDR1 KGHSH, CDR2 LQKENI. The CDR3 is 18 amino acids. The V and J ends lost 4 bases and 2 bases, in that order; junction bases with no gene match: 10. The CDR3 DNA is TGTGCCAGCTCACTGAATACCAGGACTAGCGGGAACACAGATACGCAGTATTTT. Residues: CASSLNTRTSGNTDTQYF.

The chain uses TRBV6-5 and TRBJ2-2, with D unresolved. Germline V gene sequence: CDR1 MNHEY, CDR2 SVGAGI. The CDR3 consists of 16 residues. V lost 0 bases and J 1 base, leaving 9 bases between the germline ends. CDR3 DNA sequence: TGTGCCAGCAGTTACTCACGGTCGTGGAACACCGGGGAGCTGTTTTTT. Encoded protein: CASSYSRSWNTGELFF.

V is TRBV7-2 and J is TRBJ1-2, with TRBD1 matching over 8 bases. This CDR3 region has 16 residues. Germline V CDR1 and CDR2: SGHTA, FQGNSA. Trimming removed 2 bases from V and 4 bases from J; junction bases left unmatched: 9. The CDR3 sequence: CASSLMAGGLGYGYTF. Here the CDR3 DNA reads TGTGCCAGCAGCTTAATGGCAGGGGGCCTCGGCTATGGCTACACCTTC.

There are a few counts of this clone. One end of the junction is discordant with germline, which a read error may explain. The chain couples TRBV19 to TRBJ1-5; D gene unclear. CDR1 is LNHDA and CDR2 is SQIVND in the germline V gene (reference sequence). The CDR3 extends over 14 amino acids. Here the CDR3 DNA reads TGTGCCACGTCTCTCGGCAGGTTGAATCAGGCCCAGCATTTT. It codes for CATSLGRLNQAQHF.

This chain uses TRBV29-1 with TRBJ2-3; 10 nucleotides agree with TRBD2. J lost 2 bases, V lost 7 bases, and 3 bases had no gene match. Germline V lookup: CDR1 SQVTM, CDR2 ANQGSEA. The CDR3 has 13 amino acids. CDR3 nucleotides: TGCAGCGGAGGACTAGCGGCCACAGATACGCAGTATTTT. It is translated as CSGGLAATDTQYF.

This clone was observed once. V usage is TRBV6-1 and J usage is TRBJ2-3, with D hard to call. The CDR3 has 14 amino acids. Germline V gives CDR1 MNHNS, CDR2 SASEGT. V was clipped by 2 bases and J by 2 bases, with 8 bases between them. CDR3 sequence reads: CASSESRFTDTQYF. The CDR3 DNA reads TGTGCCAGCAGTGAATCCCGGTTCACAGATACGCAGTATTTT.

This clone came up a few times. This rearrangement joins TRBV5-4 to TRBJ2-7; D possibly corresponds to TRBD2 (5 bases). Germline V lookup: CDR1 SGHNT, CDR2 YYREEE (reference sequence). V was shortened by 0 bases and J by 0 bases, with 10 bases between the two germline ends. This CDR3 comprises 15 residues. In nucleotides, the CDR3 is TGTGCCAGCAGCTTGGACCCTGGGAGCTCCTACGAGCAGTACTTC. The encoded protein is CASSLDPGSSYEQYF. The complete variable domain, with remaining parts taken from reference TRBV5-4 and TRBJ2-7, reads ETGVTQSPTHLIKTRGQQVTLRCSSQSGHNTVSWYQQALGQGPQFIFQYYREEENGRGNFPPRFSGLQFPNYSSELNVNALELDDSALYLCASSLDPGSSYEQYFGPGTRLTVT.

This chain links TRBV6-5 with TRBJ2-7, with D perhaps matching TRBD1 (6 bases). The V end was cut by 0 bases, the J end by 0 bases, with 9 bases between. Germline CDR1 is MNHEY and CDR2 is SVGAGI. This CDR3 spans 15 amino acids. This chain's CDR3 is CASSYSQGGSYEQYF. The CDR3 nucleotides read TGTGCCAGCAGTTACTCACAGGGTGGCTCCTACGAGCAGTACTTC.

The chain is built from TRBV6-6 and TRBJ2-5; the D gene is possibly TRBD1 (5 bases). The CDR3 runs to 12 residues. Germline CDR1 and CDR2: MNHNY and SVGAGI (reference sequence). The V end was cut by 3 bases, the J end by 6 bases, with 8 bases between. The CDR3 here is CASSYPGQTQYF. For the CDR3, the DNA is TGTGCCAGCAGTTATCCAGGGCAGACCCAGTACTTC.

The V call is TRBV7-9, the J call TRBJ2-1, with a possible D match to TRBD2 (6 bases). V gave up 7 bases and J gave up 4 bases, with 17 bases separating them. Looked up from germline, CDR1 is SEHNR and CDR2 is FQNEAQ (reference sequence). The CDR3 extends over 15 amino acids. CDR3 nucleotide sequence: TGTGCCAGCACCAGACTAGTTGGGGATTACAATGAGCAGTTCTTC. The encoded protein is CASTRLVGDYNEQFF.

In this sample, this clone turned up a few times. This rearrangement joins TRBV27 to TRBJ2-7, with 8 positions matching TRBD1. From germline, CDR1 is MNHEY and CDR2 SMNVEV (reference sequence). This CDR3 is built from 15 residues. Germline trimming cut 6 bases from V and 0 bases from J; bases unmatched to any gene: 7. The CDR3 sequence is CASRDLQGGSYEQYF. The CDR3 DNA sequence: TGTGCCAGCAGGGACTTACAGGGGGGCTCCTACGAGCAGTACTTC.

The chain carries TRBV7-2 and TRBJ2-7; 7 positions match TRBD1. The CDR3 runs 16 residues. Looked up from germline, CDR1 is SGHTA and CDR2 is FQGNSA. V trimming: 4 bases; J trimming: 2 bases; junction bases outside the gene matches: 11. The CDR3 sequence is CASSSGQPWDTYEQYF. Here the CDR3 DNA reads TGTGCCAGCAGCTCGGGACAGCCTTGGGATACCTACGAGCAGTACTTC.

The table lists this clone with a few counts. V is TRBV5-1 and J is TRBJ2-1, with D possibly being TRBD2 (7 bases). V lost 4 bases and J 8 bases, leaving 19 bases between the germline ends. Germline V gene lookup returns CDR1 SGHRS and CDR2 YFSETQ. The CDR3 sequence is 15 residues long. CDR3 nucleotides: TGCGCCAGCAGCGGACGAACTAGCGAGGGGGATGAGCAGTTCTTC. It translates to CASSGRTSEGDEQFF.

The rearrangement uses TRBV5-4 and TRBJ2-5; TRBD2 matches 10 bases. Trimming removed 4 bases from V and 4 bases from J; junction bases left unmatched: 4. Germline lookup yields CDR1 SGHNT and CDR2 YYREEE (reference sequence). The CDR3 is made up of 14 amino acids. The CDR3, as DNA: TGTGCCAGCAGCCCGACTAGCGGGCGAGAGACCCAGTACTTC. Its translation is CASSPTSGRETQYF.

This chain joins TRBV4-1 and TRBJ2-7, with 9 nucleotides matching TRBD1. CDR1 MGHRA and CDR2 YSYEKL come from the germline V gene. The length of the CDR3 is 14 residues. J lost 6 bases, V lost 10 bases, and 13 bases had no gene match. The CDR3 here is CATLFRDRVFEQYF. The CDR3 region has the DNA TGCGCCACCCTTTTCCGGGACAGGGTTTTCGAGCAGTACTTC.

The chain combines TRBV9 with TRBJ2-2; 11 nucleotides agree with TRBD2. Per germline, CDR1 SGDLS and CDR2 YYNGEE. The CDR3 has 16 residues. Unmatched junction bases numbered 3, after V lost 0 bases and J lost 5 bases. The chain's CDR3 is CASSVGLAGLTGELFF. Here the CDR3 DNA reads TGTGCCAGCAGCGTAGGACTAGCGGGACTAACCGGGGAGCTGTTTTTT.

This chain uses TRBV28 with TRBJ2-1; TRBD2 matches at 10 bases. J was trimmed by 7 bases and V by 7 bases; bases with no gene match: 16. The CDR3 spans 17 residues. From germline, CDR1 is MDHEN and CDR2 SYDVKM. The CDR3 is CASTFGLSGRAVNEQFF. In DNA, the CDR3 is TGTGCCAGCACCTTTGGGTTGAGCGGGAGGGCCGTAAATGAGCAGTTCTTC.

The chain has TRBV5-8 and TRBJ2-5; TRBD1 might be the D (6 bases). The tail of the sequence fits TRBJ2-7 better, so the J call may be wrong. The length of the CDR3 is 13 residues. Germline V gene lookup returns CDR1 SGHTS and CDR2 YDEGEE. CDR3 sequence: CASSLGQGLEQYF. CDR3 nucleotides: TGTGCCAGCAGCTTGGGGCAGGGGCTCGAGCAGTACTTC.

This chain links TRBV4-1 with TRBJ2-7, with 7 bases fitting TRBD2. J gave up 3 bases and V 0 bases, and 5 bases lay outside the gene matches. Per germline, CDR1 MGHRA and CDR2 YSYEKL. CDR3 length equals 15 residues. The CDR3 nucleotides are TGCGCCAGCAGCCAAGATGGGCTAGCGGACTACGAGCAGTACTTC. Translated: CASSQDGLADYEQYF.

The chain carries TRBV9 and TRBJ1-4; the D is unclear. The CDR3 covers 12 residues. CDR1 is SGDLS, CDR2 YYNGEE, per germline. The V end was cut by 0 bases, the J end by 11 bases, with 8 bases between. The CDR3 reads CASSVEGRKLFF. The CDR3 DNA follows: TGTGCCAGCAGCGTAGAAGGGAGGAAACTGTTTTTT. The whole variable domain, filled in from reference TRBV9 and TRBJ1-4, reads DSGVTQTPKHLITATGQRVTLRCSPRSGDLSVYWYQQSLDQGLQFLIQYYNGEERAKGNILERFSAQQFPDLHSELNLSSLELGDSALYFCASSVEGRKLFFGSGTQLSVL.

The chain links TRBV5-4 to TRBJ2-2; D is unresolved. V was trimmed by 7 bases and J by 5 bases, leaving 15 bases between them. This CDR3 is built from 14 residues. Germline values: CDR1 SGHNT, CDR2 YYREEE (reference sequence). CDR3 sequence (DNA): TGTGCCAGCGGAATAGACGGAGTGACCGGGGAGCTGTTTTTT. It encodes CASGIDGVTGELFF.

The V call is TRBV29-1, the J call TRBJ1-1; 7 nucleotides align to TRBD1. Germline-derived CDR1 and CDR2 are SQVTM and ANQGSEA. The CDR3 sequence is 13 residues long. The J segment lost 4 bases and the V segment lost 4 bases, leaving 6 bases of the junction unmatched. DNA of the CDR3: TGCAGCGTTGCTATAAACAGGGGCACTGAAGCTTTCTTT. This sequence encodes CSVAINRGTEAFF.

The rearrangement links TRBV10-3 to TRBJ2-3, with 7 positions matching TRBD1. Per the germline V gene, CDR1 is ENHRY and CDR2 is SYGVKD. The V segment lost 3 bases and the J segment 4 bases; nucleotides outside the gene matches: 4. This CDR3 has 14 residues. CDR3 DNA sequence: TGTGCCATCAGTGATTACAGGGGTGCAGATACGCAGTATTTT. Translating it yields CAISDYRGADTQYF.

The J gene is TRBJ2-2, the V gene TRBV13, with TRBD1 matching 9 bases. The CDR3 loop spans 15 amino acids. Germline CDR1 PRHDT, CDR2 FYEKMQ (reference sequence). The junction had 8 bases not matched to a gene; V was cut back by 5 bases and J by 7 bases. CDR3 residues: CASSLQGAVVGELFF. CDR3 nucleotides: TGTGCCAGCAGCCTACAGGGGGCTGTGGTCGGGGAGCTGTTTTTT.

The V call is TRBV14, the J call TRBJ2-2; 7 positions match TRBD1. The germline gives CDR1 SGHDN, CDR2 FVKESK. This CDR3 region has 17 residues. J gave up 1 base and V 1 base, and 6 bases lay outside the gene matches. The CDR3 protein is CASSQVAGQVNTGELFF. CDR3 nucleotide sequence: TGTGCCAGCAGCCAAGTGGCCGGACAGGTGAACACCGGGGAGCTGTTTTTT.

The chain employs TRBV2 and TRBJ2-2; 7 nucleotides agree with TRBD1. Trimming took 3 bases from V and 6 from J; bases not matched to a gene: 10. Per germline, CDR1 SNHLY and CDR2 FYNNEI. The CDR3 length is 16 residues. CDR3 protein: CASSDFEGAFAGELFF. The CDR3 nucleotides are TGTGCCAGCAGTGATTTCGAGGGGGCTTTCGCCGGGGAGCTGTTTTTT.